This TCR beta chain is from a study of T-cell memory formation after mild COVID-19. TCRdb recomputed calls from the 5' RACE reads with MiXCR, one row per CDR3 protein. This table holds about 110,000 distinct CDR3 sequences, about 15% found once. This clonotype occurred a few times. Germline trimming cut 0 bases from V and 0 bases from J; bases unmatched to any gene: 11. Germline CDR1 and CDR2: SGDLS and YYNGEE. The CDR3 sequence is 18 residues long. The rearrangement links TRBV9 to TRBJ1-1; 7 bases align to TRBD1. Sequenced input: PBMCs or a T cell subset sorted from them (not recorded which). The receptor was derived from an adult woman who had mild COVID-19 (a few samples of this study predate the infection). Cell type and time point are not known. In nucleotides, the CDR3 is TGTGCCAGCAGCGTAGGGATCCGGGGGCAGGGGGTGAACACTGAAGCTTTCTTT. Residues: CASSVGIRGQGVNTEAFF.